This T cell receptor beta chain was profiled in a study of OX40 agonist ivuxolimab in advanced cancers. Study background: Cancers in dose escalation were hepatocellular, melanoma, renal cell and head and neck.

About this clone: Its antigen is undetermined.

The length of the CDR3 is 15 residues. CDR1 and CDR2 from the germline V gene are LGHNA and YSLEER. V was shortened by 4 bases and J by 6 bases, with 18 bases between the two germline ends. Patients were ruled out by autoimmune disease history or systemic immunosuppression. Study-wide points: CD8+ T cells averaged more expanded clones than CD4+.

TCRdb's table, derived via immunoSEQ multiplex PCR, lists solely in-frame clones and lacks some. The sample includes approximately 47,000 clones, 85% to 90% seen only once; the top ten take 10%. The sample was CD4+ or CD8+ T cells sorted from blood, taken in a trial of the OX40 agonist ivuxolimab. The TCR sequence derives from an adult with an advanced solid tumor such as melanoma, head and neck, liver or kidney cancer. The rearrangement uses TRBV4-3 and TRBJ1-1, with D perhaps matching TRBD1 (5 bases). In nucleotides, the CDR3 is TGCGCCAGCAGCCCGGGTTCCGGGACCCTTGCTGAAGCTTTCTTT. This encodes CASSPGSGTLAEAFF.